This TCR beta chain originates from a study of T cell repertoires in cytomegalovirus infection (dated by TCRdb to about 2019). With respect to the entire study: Peptide stimulations targeted recently identified HLA-C-restricted CMV epitopes, whose presentation resists viral immunomodulation, together with well-studied HLA-B-restricted epitopes. Because public TCR beta signatures pointed to carriage of CMV infection together with the matching HLA type, the HLA type of each donor mattered for the analysis.

Interpreted using the paper, the treatment or condition label stands for: in vitro stimulation with specific CMV peptide epitopes to enrich CMV-specific T cells. General conclusions and limits of the study: The ex vivo response was dominated by HLA-C-restricted CMV-specific TCR beta clonotypes, which also provided the single most frequent clonotype in two of eight donors. Carriers of CMV infection plus the relevant HLA type were discriminated by the cumulative frequency of public TCR beta family members in the study cohort and in an independent roughly 340-donor cohort.

Trimming removed 2 bases from V and 3 bases from J, leaving 14 bases between the germline ends. The CDR3 goes from the cysteine to the phenylalanine over 16 residues. The entry retains the CDR3 DNA only, 48 bases that are in frame from base 1. Based on the germline V gene, the CDR1 and CDR2 sequences are MNHNS and SASEGT. TCRdb names Illumina HiSeq 1500 as the instrument used. Through fastp at Q25 and MiXCR, TCRdb rebuilt clones from the public reads, retaining in-frame beta chains. All rows with the same CDR3 protein become a single entry with the most common DNA and genes. Across this sample there are some 100,000 distinct CDR3 sequences, with around 30% seen only once. The ten most abundant clones make up roughly three quarters of the sample. On this clonotype itself: The target of this receptor is not known. No much larger clone exists at a distance of one base, and base qualities are not known.

Material: CD8+ T cells from cultured PBMCs, obtained from culture after CMV antigen stimulation. This clonotype was obtained from a human donor in good health (CMV status not recorded). Some clones in this sample may be carry-over from other donors' samples. The receptor chain draws on TRBV6-1 and TRBJ1-5; TRBD1 is perhaps the D gene, given 5 matching bases. The nucleotides are TGTGCCAGCAGTGAAAAGAGGGGAGGTTACAATCAGCCCCAGCATTTT. Its protein is CASSEKRGGYNQPQHF.